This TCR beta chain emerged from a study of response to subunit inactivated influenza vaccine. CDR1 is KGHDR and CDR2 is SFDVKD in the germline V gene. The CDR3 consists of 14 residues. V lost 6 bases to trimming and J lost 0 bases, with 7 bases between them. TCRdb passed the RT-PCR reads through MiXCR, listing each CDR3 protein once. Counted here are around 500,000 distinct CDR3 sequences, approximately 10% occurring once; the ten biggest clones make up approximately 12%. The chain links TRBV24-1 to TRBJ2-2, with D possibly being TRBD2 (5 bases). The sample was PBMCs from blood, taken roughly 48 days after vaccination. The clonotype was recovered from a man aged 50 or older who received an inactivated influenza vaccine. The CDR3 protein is CATSKTTNTGELFF. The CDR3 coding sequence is TGTGCCACCAGTAAGACTACGAACACCGGGGAGCTGTTTTTT.